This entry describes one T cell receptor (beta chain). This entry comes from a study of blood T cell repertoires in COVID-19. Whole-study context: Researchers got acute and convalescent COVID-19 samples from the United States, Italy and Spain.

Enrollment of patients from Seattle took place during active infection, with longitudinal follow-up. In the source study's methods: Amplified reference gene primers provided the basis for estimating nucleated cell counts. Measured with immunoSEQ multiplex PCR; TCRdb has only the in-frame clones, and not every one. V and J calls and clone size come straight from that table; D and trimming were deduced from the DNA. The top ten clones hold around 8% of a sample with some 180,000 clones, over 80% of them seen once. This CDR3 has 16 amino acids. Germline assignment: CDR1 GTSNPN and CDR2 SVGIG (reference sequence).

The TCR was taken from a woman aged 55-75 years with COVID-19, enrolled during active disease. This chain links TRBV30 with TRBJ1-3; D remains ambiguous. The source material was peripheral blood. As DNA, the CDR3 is TGTGTCGAACACCTGGACTGTGGCAGTTATAGAAACACCATATATTTT. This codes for CVEHLDCGSYRNTIYF.